This record concerns one T cell receptor (beta chain) sequence. Its antigen is unknown. Base quality data are lacking; no much larger clone is found one base away. The sample originates from a study of molecular identifiers for immune sequencing clone quantification (dated by TCRdb to 2016 to 2019). Background on the whole study: In a replicate experiment, RNA from roughly 21,000 or 96,000 naive CD8 T cells was split into five aliquots, four of which were sequenced. This methods study used CD8 T cells to benchmark TCR RNA copy counting and molecular-identifier clustering-based TCR repertoire sequencing (MIDCIRS). Results and caveats for the whole study, not just this receptor: In CMV-specific effector cells, clones with more than 20 RNA copies contained over 99% of molecules, whereas in naive cells such clones contained under 1% of molecules. Identical TCR molecules sharing a barcode could cause highly expanded clone sizes to be underestimated. Without barcode sub-clustering, chimeric consensus sequences inflated TCR diversity; chimeras reached as high as 47%. Spiked-in Jurkat TCR RNA equal to a single cell's worth was reported to be detectable even within 1,100,000 naive CD8 T cells. Modeling indicated around 3.2 TCR RNA copies recovered per cell, compared with around 10 by digital PCR, which implies a capture efficiency of around 30%. Spiked-in Jurkat TCR RNA (roughly 10 copies' worth), which is not part of the donor repertoire, was contained in the naive libraries.

Libraries of naive CD8 T cells were built from approximately 20,000 to 1,000,000 sorted cells, with 10%, 30% or 50% of the purified RNA used. Naive CD8 T cells, defined as CD8+CD4-CCR7+CD45RA+, were FACS-sorted into RLT Plus buffer on a BD FACSAria II. Around 11 TCR copies' worth of Jurkat RNA were spiked into 20,000-1,000,000 naive CD8 T cell samples to test detection sensitivity. Enrichment of CD8 T cells was performed with RosetteSep CD8+ T Cell Enrichment Cocktail and Ficoll-Paque, after which ACK red cell lysis was carried out. The receptor library was made with PCR. The sequencer listed for this sample is Illumina HiSeq 4000. Bulk TCR libraries were made following a previously described method, with the TCR primers given in Table S5. Total RNA was purified with the Qiagen AllPrep DNA/RNA kit. Before analysis, reads from multiple sequencing runs of the same library were pooled. From the authors' description of their analysis: Reads were retained only if the reads had an exact TCR constant sequence, and the retained reads were trimmed to 150 nt and grouped according to their 12-nt molecular barcodes. Within each barcode group, reads were sub-clustered at a 15% Levenshtein threshold, and quality-weighted consensus sequences were built per RNA molecule. Non-functional sequences were discarded, and so were lower-count sequences lying one edit away from another sequence. Barcode sub-clusters with fewer than 20% of the maximum read count were removed, based on fitting two negative binomial distributions. In-frame beta chains were kept once TCRdb had trimmed the public reads at Q25 with fastp and called clones with MiXCR. Identical CDR3 protein sequences are pooled into one entry, listed with their most common genes and DNA. The V and J calls shown here were made by TCRdb, not taken from the authors' results. The sample records about 300,000 distinct CDR3 sequences, about a fifth of which are singletons. The leading ten clones occupy more than 0.8% of the sample.

CDR1 and CDR2, per the germline V gene (reference sequence), are PRHDT and FYEKMQ. V sheds 5 bases and J sheds 1 base, leaving 15 bases between their ends. From its cysteine to its phenylalanine, the CDR3 spans 17 amino acids. The entry retains the CDR3 DNA only, 51 bases that are in frame from base 1. Recombination joined TRBV13 with TRBJ2-6; D gene: possibly TRBD1, on 5 matching bases. The TCR comes from a human donor in good health. Some libraries in this study had Jurkat cell RNA spiked in. Input material: naive CD8+ T cells from blood, with Jurkat cell RNA spiked in. The cell subset or site tag for this specimen amounts to: FACS-sorted CD8+CD4-CCR7+CD45RA+ naive T cells. The DNA sequence is given as TGTGCCAGCAGCCCACAGGCGGTAGGTTCTGGGGCCAACGTCCTGACTTTC. Translation gives CASSPQAVGSGANVLTF.